This TCR beta chain originates from a study of cytomegalovirus exposure and HLA in healthy donors. Study information: Unique TCRs from HLA-typed donors, 85 million to 100 million of them, were held in an early data release.

Nominally healthy donors were sampled, though unrecorded immune exposures were likely. CDR3 length: 14 residues. The junction had 4 bases not matched to a gene; V was cut back by 5 bases and J by 1 base. Germline loops: CDR1 SEHNR, CDR2 FQNEAQ (reference sequence). PCR employed 60 Vbeta and 13 Jbeta primers. Sequenced by immunoSEQ multiplex PCR; TCRdb stores in-frame clones only, minus some. With 190,000 or so clones in the sample, the ten largest clones hold less than 0.85%. The rearrangement links TRBV7-9 to TRBJ2-7, with 8 bases matching TRBD1. Sequenced material: PBMCs. The receptor comes from a boy between 5 and 17 years old in good health and CMV-seronegative. The CDR3 DNA follows: TGTGCCAGCAGCGCCCGACAGGGGTCCTACGAGCAGTACTTC. This codes for CASSARQGSYEQYF.